These T cell receptor beta chains were read from a single sample in a study of cytomegalovirus exposure and HLA in healthy donors. Clones were read by immunoSEQ multiplex PCR, and TCRdb kept only the in-frame ones, dropping some. The profile shows 120,000 to 150,000 clones, less than 80% of them singletons. Sequencing was carried out using PBMCs. The receptor set was obtained from a woman in her forties or fifties in good health and CMV-seropositive. Each CDR3 is given with its conserved first and last residue. D genes are given only for firm matches. The listing skips clone size in some rows; elsewhere it reads once, few, many or a size class.

v_gene: TRBV9; j_gene: TRBJ2-2; d_gene: NA; abundance: NA; CDR3aa: CASSSRLGVTGELFF; CDR3nt: TGTGCCAGCAGCTCGAGACTAGGGGTTACCGGGGAGCTGTTTTTT
v_gene: TRBV15; j_gene: TRBJ1-5; d_gene: TRBD1; abundance: NA; CDR3aa: CATSRVDSGTASNQPQHF; CDR3nt: TGTGCCACCAGCAGGGTAGACTCCGGGACAGCTAGCAATCAGCCCCAGCATTTT
v_gene: TRBV7-9; j_gene: TRBJ2-1; d_gene: NA; abundance: NA; CDR3aa: CASSHPRQGYNEQFF; CDR3nt: TGTGCCAGCAGCCACCCGCGACAAGGATACAATGAGCAGTTCTTC
v_gene: TRBV6-4; j_gene: TRBJ2-2; d_gene: TRBD2; abundance: few; CDR3aa: CATRTSEATGELFF; CDR3nt: TGTGCCACCCGGACTAGCGAAGCCACCGGGGAGCTGTTTTTT
v_gene: TRBV6-5; j_gene: TRBJ1-2; d_gene: TRBD1; abundance: NA; CDR3aa: CASSYLQGPDGYTF; CDR3nt: TGTGCCAGCAGTTACCTACAGGGGCCCGATGGCTACACCTTC
v_gene: TRBV10-3; j_gene: TRBJ1-6; d_gene: NA; abundance: once; CDR3aa: CAISESGGRGSSYNSPLHF; CDR3nt: TGTGCCATCAGTGAGTCGGGTGGCAGGGGAAGCTCCTATAATTCACCCCTCCACTTT
v_gene: TRBV13; j_gene: TRBJ2-3; d_gene: NA; abundance: NA; CDR3aa: CASSPHGDTQYF; CDR3nt: TGTGCCAGCAGCCCTCACGGTGATACGCAGTATTTT
v_gene: TRBV7-8; j_gene: TRBJ2-3; d_gene: NA; abundance: NA; CDR3aa: CASSWRDEVGYTQYF; CDR3nt: TGTGCCAGCAGCTGGCGGGACGAGGTTGGTTATACGCAGTATTTT
v_gene: TRBV9; j_gene: TRBJ2-6; d_gene: NA; abundance: NA; CDR3aa: CASSASRTGITPSGANVLTF; CDR3nt: TGTGCCAGCAGCGCTAGTCGTACAGGGATAACCCCCTCTGGGGCCAACGTCCTGACTTTC
v_gene: TRBV27; j_gene: TRBJ1-3; d_gene: NA; abundance: NA; CDR3aa: CASSIQGRLGGNTIYF; CDR3nt: TGTGCCAGCAGTATACAGGGAAGGCTTGGTGGAAACACCATATATTTT
v_gene: TRBV6-5; j_gene: TRBJ1-4; d_gene: NA; abundance: NA; CDR3aa: CASRSSEKLFF; CDR3nt: TGTGCCAGCAGGTCATCCGAAAAACTGTTTTTT
v_gene: TRBV28; j_gene: TRBJ2-5; d_gene: TRBD1; abundance: few; CDR3aa: CASTPDRGLRETQYF; CDR3nt: TGTGCCAGCACCCCGGACAGGGGGCTGAGGGAGACCCAGTACTTC
v_gene: TRBV6-5; j_gene: TRBJ1-1; d_gene: NA; abundance: NA; CDR3aa: CASRALDEAFF; CDR3nt: TGTGCCAGCAGGGCACTAGACGAAGCTTTCTTT
v_gene: TRBV4-1; j_gene: TRBJ2-7; d_gene: NA; abundance: once; CDR3aa: CASSQERSRGHEQYF; CDR3nt: TGCGCCAGCAGCCAAGAGAGGAGCAGGGGCCACGAGCAGTACTTC
v_gene: TRBV5-4; j_gene: TRBJ2-3; d_gene: TRBD2; abundance: few; CDR3aa: CASSQRTSGGDTQYF; CDR3nt: TGTGCCAGCAGCCAGCGGACTAGCGGGGGGGATACGCAGTATTTT
v_gene: TRBV15; j_gene: TRBJ1-3; d_gene: NA; abundance: NA; CDR3aa: CATSTNLPGLISSLSGNTIYF; CDR3nt: TGTGCCACCAGCACAAACTTACCGGGACTGATTTCCTCTCTCTCTGGAAACACCATATATTTT
v_gene: TRBV5-4; j_gene: TRBJ2-5; d_gene: NA; abundance: once; CDR3aa: CASSLRQETQYF; CDR3nt: TGTGCCAGCAGCCTGCGGCAGGAGACCCAGTACTTC
v_gene: TRBV7-8; j_gene: TRBJ2-7; d_gene: NA; abundance: few; CDR3aa: CASSLAQGSGYEQYF; CDR3nt: TGTGCCAGCAGCTTAGCGCAGGGCAGTGGCTACGAGCAGTACTTC
v_gene: TRBV27; j_gene: TRBJ2-7; d_gene: NA; abundance: NA; CDR3aa: CASSPQKGSEQYF; CDR3nt: TGTGCCAGCAGTCCACAAAAGGGGTCCGAGCAGTACTTC
v_gene: TRBV15; j_gene: TRBJ2-3; d_gene: NA; abundance: once; CDR3aa: CATSRVGRRADTQYF; CDR3nt: TGTGCCACCAGCAGAGTTGGGAGGCGCGCAGATACGCAGTATTTT
v_gene: TRBV10-3; j_gene: TRBJ1-6; d_gene: TRBD1; abundance: NA; CDR3aa: CAISESGTGVESPLHF; CDR3nt: TGTGCCATCAGTGAGTCTGGGACAGGGGTAGAATCACCCCTCCACTTT
v_gene: TRBV7-3; j_gene: TRBJ1-5; d_gene: NA; abundance: NA; CDR3aa: CASSLIAGQPQHF; CDR3nt: TGTGCCAGCAGCTTAATAGCCGGCCAGCCCCAGCATTTT
v_gene: TRBV6-5; j_gene: TRBJ2-7; d_gene: TRBD1; abundance: NA; CDR3aa: CASSYSGTGVTYEQYF; CDR3nt: TGTGCCAGCAGTTACTCCGGGACAGGGGTGACCTACGAGCAGTACTTC
v_gene: TRBV28; j_gene: TRBJ2-2; d_gene: TRBD1; abundance: NA; CDR3aa: CASSPTGLNTGELFF; CDR3nt: TGTGCCAGCAGTCCGACAGGGTTGAACACCGGGGAGCTGTTTTTT
v_gene: TRBV6-6; j_gene: TRBJ1-4; d_gene: NA; abundance: NA; CDR3aa: CASREGGANEKLFF; CDR3nt: TGTGCCAGCAGGGAAGGGGGGGCTAATGAAAAACTGTTTTTT
v_gene: TRBV19; j_gene: TRBJ1-1; d_gene: NA; abundance: few; CDR3aa: CASSIVPRTEAFF; CDR3nt: TGTGCCAGTAGTATAGTCCCCAGAACTGAAGCTTTCTTT
v_gene: TRBV5-1; j_gene: TRBJ1-6; d_gene: NA; abundance: NA; CDR3aa: CASSPQTSGSGSPLHF; CDR3nt: TGCGCCAGCAGCCCTCAGACCTCTGGGTCAGGTTCACCCCTCCACTTT
v_gene: TRBV11-3; j_gene: TRBJ2-1; d_gene: TRBD1; abundance: NA; CDR3aa: CASSLGQGYNEQFF; CDR3nt: TGTGCCAGCAGCCTGGGACAGGGCTACAATGAGCAGTTCTTC
v_gene: TRBV19; j_gene: TRBJ2-3; d_gene: NA; abundance: NA; CDR3aa: CASSIGGVNTDTQYF; CDR3nt: TGTGCCAGTAGTATAGGGGGGGTGAACACAGATACGCAGTATTTT
v_gene: TRBV30; j_gene: TRBJ1-5; d_gene: NA; abundance: NA; CDR3aa: CAWSVRGGQPQHF; CDR3nt: TGTGCCTGGAGTGTACGGGGGGGACAGCCCCAGCATTTT
v_gene: TRBV14; j_gene: TRBJ1-1; d_gene: NA; abundance: NA; CDR3aa: CASSLVQYTEAFF; CDR3nt: TGTGCCAGCAGCCTTGTCCAGTACACTGAAGCTTTCTTT
v_gene: TRBV29-1; j_gene: TRBJ2-1; d_gene: NA; abundance: NA; CDR3aa: CSVEVGLATYNEQFF; CDR3nt: TGCAGCGTTGAAGTCGGACTTGCTACCTACAATGAGCAGTTCTTC
v_gene: TRBV19; j_gene: TRBJ2-2; d_gene: NA; abundance: NA; CDR3aa: CASSIVRGTYTGELFF; CDR3nt: TGTGCCAGTAGTATAGTGAGGGGGACCTACACCGGGGAGCTGTTTTTT
v_gene: TRBV30; j_gene: TRBJ2-3; d_gene: TRBD2; abundance: NA; CDR3aa: CAWNRLAPATDTQYF; CDR3nt: TGTGCCTGGAACCGACTAGCCCCCGCGACAGATACGCAGTATTTT
v_gene: TRBV5-6; j_gene: TRBJ2-5; d_gene: NA; abundance: NA; CDR3aa: CASSLNSQELLEQYF; CDR3nt: TGTGCCAGCAGCTTGAATTCACAGGAACTACTGGAGCAGTACTTC
v_gene: TRBV6-4; j_gene: TRBJ2-2; d_gene: TRBD2; abundance: NA; CDR3aa: CATRPGLAGGLNTGELFF; CDR3nt: TGTGCCACCCGACCGGGACTAGCGGGGGGCCTCAACACCGGGGAGCTGTTTTTT
v_gene: TRBV7-9; j_gene: TRBJ1-3; d_gene: NA; abundance: NA; CDR3aa: CASSRGQPRTSGNTIYF; CDR3nt: TGTGCCAGCAGCCGTGGACAGCCGAGGACCTCTGGAAACACCATATATTTT
v_gene: TRBV28; j_gene: TRBJ1-5; d_gene: TRBD1; abundance: few; CDR3aa: CASRWATGVQPQHF; CDR3nt: TGTGCCAGCAGGTGGGCCACAGGGGTCCAGCCCCAGCATTTT
v_gene: TRBV19; j_gene: TRBJ2-3; d_gene: TRBD1; abundance: NA; CDR3aa: CASSTGTENTDTQYF; CDR3nt: TGTGCCAGTAGTACTGGGACAGAAAACACAGATACGCAGTATTTT
v_gene: TRBV28; j_gene: TRBJ1-2; d_gene: NA; abundance: few; CDR3aa: CASSLIGGTEGYTF; CDR3nt: TGTGCCAGCAGTTTAATAGGAGGGACTGAGGGCTACACCTTC
v_gene: TRBV2; j_gene: TRBJ1-6; d_gene: NA; abundance: NA; CDR3aa: CASNSLDNSPLHF; CDR3nt: TGTGCCAGCAACTCCTTAGATAATTCACCCCTCCACTTT
v_gene: TRBV18; j_gene: TRBJ2-3; d_gene: TRBD2; abundance: NA; CDR3aa: CASSPTSEAQYF; CDR3nt: TGTGCCAGCTCACCGACTAGCGAGGCGCAGTATTTT
v_gene: TRBV5-5; j_gene: TRBJ2-7; d_gene: NA; abundance: NA; CDR3aa: CASSLITSSHEQYF; CDR3nt: TGTGCCAGCAGCTTAATAACTAGCAGCCACGAGCAGTACTTC
v_gene: TRBV10-2; j_gene: TRBJ1-5; d_gene: TRBD1; abundance: NA; CDR3aa: CASSGYRGGDQPQHF; CDR3nt: TGCGCCAGCAGCGGGTACAGGGGCGGAGATCAGCCCCAGCATTTT
v_gene: TRBV4-2; j_gene: TRBJ1-5; d_gene: NA; abundance: NA; CDR3aa: CASSQDQGNQPQHF; CDR3nt: TGTGCCAGCAGCCAAGACCAGGGAAATCAGCCCCAGCATTTT
v_gene: TRBV6-6; j_gene: TRBJ2-1; d_gene: NA; abundance: NA; CDR3aa: CASSPEYNNEQFF; CDR3nt: TGTGCCAGCAGTCCCGAGTATAACAATGAGCAGTTCTTC
v_gene: TRBV18; j_gene: TRBJ1-2; d_gene: NA; abundance: few; CDR3aa: CASSPVQGIEGYGYTF; CDR3nt: TGTGCCAGCTCACCAGTCCAGGGAATAGAAGGCTATGGCTACACCTTC
v_gene: TRBV7-8; j_gene: TRBJ2-7; d_gene: NA; abundance: few; CDR3aa: CASSLVRRSSYEQYF; CDR3nt: TGTGCCAGCAGCTTAGTCAGGAGGAGCTCCTACGAGCAGTACTTC
v_gene: TRBV9; j_gene: TRBJ1-1; d_gene: TRBD1; abundance: NA; CDR3aa: CASSVAGRGDTEAFF; CDR3nt: TGTGCCAGCAGCGTAGCGGGCAGGGGGGACACTGAAGCTTTCTTT
v_gene: TRBV11-2; j_gene: TRBJ1-6; d_gene: NA; abundance: few; CDR3aa: CASSPRGGGNSPLHF; CDR3nt: TGTGCCAGCAGCCCACGAGGGGGGGGCAATTCACCCCTCCACTTT
v_gene: TRBV6-5; j_gene: TRBJ1-4; d_gene: NA; abundance: NA; CDR3aa: CASSSGEKLFF; CDR3nt: TGTGCCAGCAGTTCGGGTGAAAAACTGTTTTTT
v_gene: TRBV5-1; j_gene: TRBJ1-5; d_gene: TRBD1; abundance: NA; CDR3aa: CASSLSGTGYQPQHF; CDR3nt: TGCGCCAGCAGCCTGTCCGGGACAGGGTATCAGCCCCAGCATTTT
v_gene: TRBV30; j_gene: TRBJ2-1; d_gene: TRBD2; abundance: few; CDR3aa: CAWSPGLAGGAIEQFF; CDR3nt: TGTGCCTGGAGTCCAGGACTAGCGGGGGGGGCTATTGAGCAGTTCTTC
v_gene: TRBV19; j_gene: TRBJ2-3; d_gene: TRBD2; abundance: few; CDR3aa: CASRPGLAIRTDTQYF; CDR3nt: TGTGCCAGTAGACCCGGACTAGCTATTCGTACAGATACGCAGTATTTT